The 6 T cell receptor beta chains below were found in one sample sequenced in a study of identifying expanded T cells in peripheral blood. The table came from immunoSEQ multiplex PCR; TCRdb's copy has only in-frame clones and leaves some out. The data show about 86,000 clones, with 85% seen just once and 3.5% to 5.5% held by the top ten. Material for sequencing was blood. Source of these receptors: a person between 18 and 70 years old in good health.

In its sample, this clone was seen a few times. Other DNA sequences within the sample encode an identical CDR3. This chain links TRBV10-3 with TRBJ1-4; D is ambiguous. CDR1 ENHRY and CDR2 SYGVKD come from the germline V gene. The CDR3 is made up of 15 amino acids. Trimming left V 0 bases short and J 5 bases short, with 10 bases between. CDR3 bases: TGTGCCATCAGTGAGTCAAGGAGGGTCAATGAAAAACTGTTTTTT. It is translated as CAISESRRVNEKLFF.

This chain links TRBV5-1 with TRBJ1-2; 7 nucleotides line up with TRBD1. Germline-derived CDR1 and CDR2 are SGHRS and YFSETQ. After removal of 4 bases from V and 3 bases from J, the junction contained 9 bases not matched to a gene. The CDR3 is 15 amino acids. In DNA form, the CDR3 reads TGCGCCAGCAGCCCCTTCGGACAGGCCGACTATGGCTACACCTTC. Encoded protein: CASSPFGQADYGYTF.

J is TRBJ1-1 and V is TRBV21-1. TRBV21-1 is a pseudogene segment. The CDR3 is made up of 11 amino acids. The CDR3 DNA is TGTGCCAGCCCGGGGGTCACTGAAGCTTTCTTT. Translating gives CASPGVTEAFF.

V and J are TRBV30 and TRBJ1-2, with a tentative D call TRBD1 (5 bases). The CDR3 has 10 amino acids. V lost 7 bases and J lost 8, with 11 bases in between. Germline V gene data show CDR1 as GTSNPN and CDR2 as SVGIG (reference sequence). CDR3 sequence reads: CAYLWGGYTF. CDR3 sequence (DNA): TGTGCCTACCTTTGGGGGGGCTACACCTTC.

The CDR3 sequence: CASSATGGLAGELFF. The CDR3 coding sequence is TGTGCCAGCAGCGCTACAGGGGGACTTGCCGGGGAGCTGTTTTTT. This chain joins TRBV9 and TRBJ2-2; TRBD1 agrees at 8 bases. V lost 3 bases and J lost 6; bases outside the gene matches: 7. This CDR3 contains 15 residues. Looked up from germline, CDR1 is SGDLS and CDR2 is YYNGEE.

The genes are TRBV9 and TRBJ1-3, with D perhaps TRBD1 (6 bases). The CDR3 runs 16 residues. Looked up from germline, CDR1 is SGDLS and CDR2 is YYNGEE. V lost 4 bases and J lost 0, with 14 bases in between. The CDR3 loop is CASSPVGQVSGNTIYF. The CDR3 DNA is TGTGCCAGCAGCCCAGTGGGACAAGTCTCTGGAAACACCATATATTTT.